Below, 30 T cell receptor beta chains from the same sample are listed, as sequenced in a study of shared clonotypes between healthy human individuals. Sequencing was performed with immunoSEQ multiplex PCR; in TCRdb, only in-frame clones are kept and a portion is missing. The sample carries around 2.1 million clones, about 92% recorded once. The naive CD8 fraction comprised CD45RO-negative cells positively selected for CCR7 and excluded terminally differentiated effector memory CD45RA+ cells. The sequencing sample was made of naive CD8+ T cells from PBMCs. These TCRs come from a young man in good health. Some clones in this sample may be carry-over from other donors' samples.

With respect to this clone: The sample contains more than one DNA sequence encoding this CDR3. The V call is TRBV29-1, the J call TRBJ2-3; D gene ambiguous. V lost 5 bases and J 0 bases, leaving 6 bases between the germline ends. This CDR3 has 12 residues. Germline CDR1 reads SQVTM; CDR2 reads ANQGSEA. DNA of the CDR3: TGCAGCGTTAGAGACAGCACAGATACGCAGTATTTT. Translated, it gives CSVRDSTDTQYF.

This chain connects TRBV9 to TRBJ2-3, with 9 bases aligning to TRBD2. Per the germline V gene, CDR1 is SGDLS and CDR2 is YYNGEE. The CDR3 has 17 amino acids. The trim removed 5 bases at V and 0 bases at J, leaving 10 bases unmatched. This CDR3 is CASSPTSGRYSTDTQYF. CDR3 DNA: TGTGCCAGCAGTCCGACTAGCGGAAGATATAGCACAGATACGCAGTATTTT.

The gene calls are TRBV7-9 and TRBJ1-2, with a possible D match to TRBD1 (5 bases). Germline V CDR1 and CDR2: SEHNR, FQNEAQ (reference sequence). This CDR3 has 16 residues. The V and J ends lost 5 bases and 3 bases respectively, with 19 bases between them. The CDR3 DNA sequence: TGTGCCAGCAGCCAAAACGCTATTGGGGGATACTATGGCTACACCTTC. Translating it yields CASSQNAIGGYYGYTF.

The genes are TRBV28 and TRBJ2-1, with D maybe TRBD2 (5 bases). The CDR3 runs 13 residues. The germline gives CDR1 MDHEN, CDR2 SYDVKM. Trimming stripped 3 bases from V and 9 bases from J, with 12 bases between. The CDR3 DNA is TGTGCCAGCAGTTTGAGGGTTTATGGTGAGCAGTTCTTC. It specifies CASSLRVYGEQFF. Based on the CDR3 plus reference TRBV28 and TRBJ2-1, the full variable domain is DVKVTQSSRYLVKRTGEKVFLECVQDMDHENMFWYRQDPGLGLRLIYFSYDVKMKEKGDIPEGYSVSREKKERFSLILESASTNQTSMYLCASSLRVYGEQFFGPGTRLTVL.

The J gene is TRBJ2-7, the V gene TRBV6-5, with a tentative D call TRBD1 (9 bases). Trimming pared 8 bases from V and 2 bases from J, leaving 16 bases between. This CDR3 has 14 residues. The V gene's germline CDR1 is MNHEY and CDR2 SVGAGI. The CDR3 nucleotides read TGTGCCAGCGGACAGGGGCGGGGGGCCTACGAGCAGTACTTC. It codes for CASGQGRGAYEQYF.

The chain combines TRBV4-1 with TRBJ2-7; TRBD2 agrees at 7 bases. The CDR3 has 16 amino acids. Germline CDR1 and CDR2: MGHRA and YSYEKL. Losses at the gene ends were 0 bases for V and 1 base for J; bases not matched to a gene: 6. In nucleotides, the CDR3 is TGCGCCAGCAGCCAAGATGTTCCTAGCGGATCCTACGAGCAGTACTTC. The encoded protein is CASSQDVPSGSYEQYF.

About this clone itself: The identical CDR3 is also encoded by other nucleotide sequences in the sample. V and J are TRBV19 and TRBJ2-7; 9 bases match TRBD2. Per germline, CDR1 LNHDA and CDR2 SQIVND (reference sequence). J was trimmed by 2 bases and V by 3 bases; bases with no gene match: 2. The CDR3 runs to 14 residues. The CDR3 DNA reads TGTGCCAGTAGTATTGGCGGGAGGGCCTACGAGCAGTACTTC. This encodes CASSIGGRAYEQYF.

The chain employs TRBV5-6 and TRBJ2-1; D unresolved. Germline CDR1 reads SGHDT; CDR2 reads YYEEEE. The V end lost 0 bases, the J end lost 8 bases, and 12 bases lay between the germline ends. This CDR3 is 14 amino acids long. The CDR3 region has the DNA TGTGCCAGCAGCTTGGCCCGCCCGTCCCATGAGCAGTTCTTC. This encodes CASSLARPSHEQFF.

This clone was recorded a few times. This rearrangement joins TRBV27 to TRBJ1-5; TRBD1 is a possible D gene (5 bases). The ends were cut back, 5 bases at V and 1 base at J, with 12 bases in the middle. CDR1 and CDR2 (germline): MNHEY, SMNVEV (reference sequence). This CDR3 region has 15 residues. The CDR3: CASSIAWGSNQPQHF. Written as DNA, the CDR3 is TGTGCCAGCAGTATCGCATGGGGGAGCAATCAGCCCCAGCATTTT.

The chain uses TRBV7-6 and TRBJ2-2; D is undetermined. The CDR3 sequence is 17 residues long. Per germline, CDR1 SGHVS and CDR2 FNYEAQ. The V gene lost 5 bases and the J gene lost 0 bases, with 16 bases spanning the gap. The CDR3: CASSQTRTFANTGELFF. CDR3 in DNA: TGTGCCAGCAGCCAGACCAGGACGTTCGCGAACACCGGGGAGCTGTTTTTT.

Comments on this clone: Different DNA sequences within this sample yield the same CDR3. The chain is built from TRBV7-9 and TRBJ2-1; perhaps TRBD1 as D (6 bases). Per germline, CDR1 SEHNR and CDR2 FQNEAQ (reference sequence). The CDR3 loop spans 15 amino acids. Trimming left V 0 bases short and J 3 bases short, with 9 bases between. For the CDR3, the DNA is TGTGCCAGCAGCTTAGCACAGGGTAGCTACAATGAGCAGTTCTTC. It is translated as CASSLAQGSYNEQFF.

The rearrangement links TRBV27 to TRBJ2-3; the D call may be TRBD1 or TRBD2 (6 bases each). The CDR3 is made up of 14 amino acids. Germline V gene sequence: CDR1 MNHEY, CDR2 SMNVEV (reference sequence). V lost 5 bases, J lost 9 bases, and 18 bases lay in between. This CDR3 reads CASSILTGGETQYF. The CDR3 DNA reads as TGTGCCAGCAGTATACTGACAGGAGGGGAAACGCAGTATTTT.

The chain uses TRBV18 and TRBJ2-1, with D tentatively TRBD1 (7 bases). The CDR3 consists of 15 residues. The V end was cut by 3 bases, the J end by 6 bases, with 15 bases between. Germline assignment: CDR1 KGHSH and CDR2 LQKENI. CDR3 sequence: CASSPPEGASNEQFF. DNA for the CDR3: TGTGCCAGCTCACCCCCGGAGGGGGCGAGCAATGAGCAGTTCTTC.

V and J are TRBV15 and TRBJ2-7; 8 bases agree with TRBD1. V trimming: 6 bases; J trimming: 2 bases; junction bases outside the gene matches: 9. This CDR3 has 15 amino acids. Germline V lookup: CDR1 LNHNV, CDR2 YYDKDF (reference sequence). For the CDR3, the DNA is TGTGCCACCAGTCCAAGGGACAGGACAGCCTACGAGCAGTACTTC. Its translation: CATSPRDRTAYEQYF.

Notes on this clone: Other DNA variants within this sample encode the same CDR3. The rearrangement links TRBV28 to TRBJ2-7, with TRBD1 matching 7 bases. V lost 3 bases to trimming and J lost 0 bases; unmatched junction nucleotides: 5. The CDR3 extends over 15 amino acids. Germline V lookup: CDR1 MDHEN, CDR2 SYDVKM. The CDR3 nucleotides read TGTGCCAGCAGTTTCAACAGGGGCAACTCCTACGAGCAGTACTTC. This translates into CASSFNRGNSYEQYF.

The sample holds one count of this clone. The chain employs TRBV4-2 and TRBJ1-4, with D tentatively TRBD1 (5 bases). V lost 2 bases and J lost 4, with 17 bases in between. This CDR3 has 17 amino acids. Per germline, CDR1 LGHNA and CDR2 YNFKEQ. DNA for the CDR3: TGTGCCAGCAGCCAAATCGACCCGAGGGGTCGTAATGAAAAACTGTTTTTT. Its translation is CASSQIDPRGRNEKLFF.

The chain employs TRBV15 and TRBJ2-2, with 9 bases that match TRBD2. V gave up 1 base and J gave up 4 bases; unmatched junction bases: 1. Per germline, CDR1 LNHNV and CDR2 YYDKDF (reference sequence). The CDR3 length is 15 residues. CDR3 DNA sequence: TGTGCCACCAGCAGAGTAGCGGGAGTCACCGGGGAGCTGTTTTTT. Translation: CATSRVAGVTGELFF.

This chain connects TRBV4-1 to TRBJ2-5; D is uncertain. Germline values: CDR1 MGHRA, CDR2 YSYEKL. Trimming pared 4 bases from V and 0 bases from J, leaving 15 bases between. The length of the CDR3 is 16 residues. The CDR3 DNA reads as TGCGCCAGCAGCCCAATGGTGGGCCTGTACCAAGAGACCCAGTACTTC. Its translation is CASSPMVGLYQETQYF.

This clone was counted once. V is TRBV18 and J is TRBJ2-7; D possibly corresponds to TRBD2 (5 bases). This CDR3 comprises 17 residues. From germline, CDR1 is KGHSH and CDR2 LQKENI. V lost 0 bases, J lost 2 bases, and 17 bases lay in between. The DNA of the CDR3 is TGTGCCAGCTCACCACCGAGAGGGTCAGTAACACCCTACGAGCAGTACTTC. Translation: CASSPPRGSVTPYEQYF.

CDR3 residues: CASSLVGLGQGANEQFF. CDR3 nucleotide sequence: TGTGCCAGCAGCTTAGTAGGACTGGGGCAGGGGGCCAATGAGCAGTTCTTC. This chain connects TRBV13 to TRBJ2-1; 8 bases are shared with TRBD1. In germline, CDR1 is PRHDT, CDR2 FYEKMQ (reference sequence). The CDR3 has 17 residues. The J segment lost 6 bases and the V segment lost 1 base, leaving 11 bases of the junction unmatched. The variable domain in full, completed from reference TRBV13 and TRBJ2-1, reads AAGVIQSPRHLIKEKRETATLKCYPIPRHDTVYWYQQGPGQDPQFLISFYEKMQSDKGSIPDRFSAQQFSDYHSELNMSSLELGDSALYFCASSLVGLGQGANEQFFGPGTRLTVL.

The chain employs TRBV7-9 and TRBJ2-1; no firm D call. CDR3 size: 11 residues. The V end lost 5 bases, the J end lost 9 bases, and 8 bases lay between the germline ends. Germline V gene sequence: CDR1 SEHNR, CDR2 FQNEAQ (reference sequence). Written as DNA, the CDR3 is TGTGCCAGCAGCATATTAGGTGAGCAGTTCTTC. Amino acids: CASSILGEQFF.

The chain uses TRBV4-3 and TRBJ1-2; D is perhaps TRBD1 (6 bases). V lost 0 bases and J lost 4, with 15 bases in between. The CDR3 is 16 residues long. Germline V CDR1 and CDR2: LGHNA, YSLEER. Written as DNA, the CDR3 is TGCGCCAGCAGCCAAGATTTTTCCCAGGGGATCTATGGCTACACCTTC. Protein sequence: CASSQDFSQGIYGYTF.

This clone came up a few times. Within the sample, other DNA sequences also encode this same CDR3. This chain uses TRBV27 with TRBJ1-1; D is possibly TRBD1 (6 bases). This CDR3 is built from 13 residues. V was clipped by 2 bases and J by 3 bases, with 7 bases between them. Germline CDR1 is MNHEY and CDR2 is SMNVEV (reference sequence). CDR3 region: CASSLRGDTEAFF. DNA for the CDR3: TGTGCCAGCAGTTTAAGGGGGGACACTGAAGCTTTCTTT.

The chain recombines TRBV9 with TRBJ2-1; 13 bases are shared with TRBD2. The CDR3 is 18 residues long. Losses at the gene ends were 3 bases for V and 7 bases for J; bases not matched to a gene: 13. CDR1 is SGDLS and CDR2 is YYNGEE in the germline V gene. DNA of the CDR3: TGTGCCAGCAGCGCCCAGAGGACACCGGGACTAGCGGGAAATGAGCAGTTCTTC. Its protein is CASSAQRTPGLAGNEQFF.

The gene calls are TRBV18 and TRBJ2-1; D may be TRBD1 or TRBD2 (5 bases each). Trimming pared 0 bases from V and 8 bases from J, leaving 14 bases between. The CDR3 runs to 15 residues. The germline V gene has CDR1 KGHSH and CDR2 LQKENI. CDR3 protein: CASSPPGPWVDEQFF. CDR3 sequence (DNA): TGTGCCAGCTCACCACCGGGACCTTGGGTCGATGAGCAGTTCTTC.

V gene TRBV28 combines with J gene TRBJ2-7; 9 bases match TRBD2. From germline, CDR1 is MDHEN and CDR2 SYDVKM. J gave up 5 bases and V 1 base, and 6 bases lay outside the gene matches. The CDR3 runs 15 residues. The CDR3 here is CASSLLAGGFHEQYF. CDR3 DNA: TGTGCCAGCAGTTTATTGGCGGGAGGGTTCCACGAGCAGTACTTC.

The chain uses TRBV6-1 and TRBJ2-5, with D perhaps TRBD1 (5 bases). Trimming left V 6 bases short and J 0 bases short, with 11 bases between. The germline gives CDR1 MNHNS, CDR2 SASEGT. The CDR3 loop spans 14 amino acids. The CDR3 DNA reads as TGTGCCAGCAGAGGGGTCGGGTACCAAGAGACCCAGTACTTC. Translated: CASRGVGYQETQYF.

The gene calls are TRBV19 and TRBJ1-1; 7 nucleotides line up with TRBD1. V shed 5 bases and J 0 bases; nucleotides not matched to a gene: 12. The germline gives CDR1 LNHDA, CDR2 SQIVND (reference sequence). CDR3 size: 17 residues. This CDR3 is CASSDPGQTMMNTEAFF. DNA for the CDR3: TGTGCCAGTAGTGACCCGGGACAGACTATGATGAACACTGAAGCTTTCTTT.

V and J are TRBV10-3 and TRBJ1-5; D gene unclear. The V gene lost 0 bases and the J gene lost 4 bases, with 13 bases spanning the gap. The CDR3 has 16 residues. Germline CDR1 and CDR2: ENHRY and SYGVKD. The CDR3 DNA follows: TGTGCCATCAGTGAGTCCGCGCAGAGACCGAATCAGCCCCAGCATTTT. Translation: CAISESAQRPNQPQHF.

The V and J genes are TRBV6-4 and TRBJ2-1, with a tentative D call TRBD1 (5 bases). Germline CDR1 reads MRHNA; CDR2 reads SNTAGT. Trimming removed 0 bases from V and 0 bases from J, with 9 bases in between. The CDR3 has 16 amino acids. CDR3: CASSDSNRISYNEQFF. CDR3 nucleotides: TGTGCCAGCAGTGACTCGAACAGGATCTCCTACAATGAGCAGTTCTTC.